This T cell receptor (beta chain) appears in the sequencing data of a study of blood T cell repertoires in COVID-19. Study information: Specimens from acute and convalescent COVID-19 originated in the United States, Italy and Spain. PBMCs, B-cell-depleted T cells, or T cells were the source of the cDNA or gDNA that made up the material.

The germline V and J ends were trimmed by 4 bases and 3 bases, with 7 bases remaining between them. Germline CDR1 and CDR2: SGHTA and FQGTGA. The CDR3 loop spans 13 amino acids. In the original workflow: Amplification from reference gene primers served as the basis for estimated nucleated cell counts. Measured with immunoSEQ multiplex PCR; TCRdb has only the in-frame clones, and not every one. That table supplies the V and J calls and clone size; D and trimming were determined from the DNA. This sample has some 250,000 clones, with approximately 81% found just once. The chain links TRBV7-3 to TRBJ2-1, with a weak D call TRBD2 (5 bases). Specimen: peripheral blood. The clonotype was recovered from a woman older than 75 with acute or convalescent COVID-19. In nucleotides, the CDR3 is TGTGCCAGCAGCTGGACTGGCTACAATGAGCAGTTCTTC. It encodes CASSWTGYNEQFF.